This T cell receptor beta chain was identified during a study of shared clonotypes between healthy human individuals. Findings of the study overall: It was the few donors that limited the genetic and exposure-history diversity represented. In general, naive subsets displayed greater estimated richness than memory subsets did.

Repertoires were generated with immunoSEQ multiplex PCR, while TCRdb's copy carries only in-frame clones and drops some. The data show about 1 million clones, under 80% seen once. This CDR3 is built from 15 residues. Germline lookup yields CDR1 MNHEY and CDR2 SMNVEV (reference sequence). V dropped 4 bases and J dropped 3 bases, with 14 bases sitting between them. Comment on this clone: What it binds is unknown.

What was sequenced was memory CD4+ T cells sorted from blood. Regarding subset: CD45RA-negative fraction. The rearrangement joins TRBV27 to TRBJ2-3; weak D call: TRBD2 (6 bases). This TCR derives from a man aged 18 to 30 in good health. CDR3 nucleotide sequence: TGTGCCAGCAGTTCCTTGGGGGGAACAACAGATACGCAGTATTTT. Translation gives CASSSLGGTTDTQYF.